Presented here are 13 T cell receptor beta chains from one specimen sequenced in a study of blood T cells in healthy people across ages. A J-beta primer mix and a sample-barcoded 5' primer were used in a second PCR of about 6 to 12 cycles. TCRdb re-called the 5' RACE reads through MiXCR, storing one row per CDR3 protein. Here the sample spans over a million distinct CDR3 sequences, less than 50% being singletons. The sequenced sample consisted of blood. The source is a woman aged 55-70 years in good health.

This clonotype was counted a few times. V is TRBV7-9 and J is TRBJ2-1; D is unresolved. This CDR3 spans 13 amino acids. The V gene lost 4 bases and the J gene lost 6 bases, with 10 bases spanning the gap. CDR1 SEHNR and CDR2 FQNEAQ come from the germline V gene (reference sequence). CDR3 in amino acids: CASSSLRVNEQFF. The DNA of the CDR3 is TGTGCCAGCAGCTCCCTCCGGGTCAATGAGCAGTTCTTC. The full variable domain, completed using reference TRBV7-9 and TRBJ2-1, is DTGVSQNPRHKITKRGQNVTFRCDPISEHNRLYWYRQTLGQGPEFLTYFQNEAQLEKSRLLSDRFSAERPKGSFSTLEIQRTEQGDSAMYLCASSSLRVNEQFFGPGTRLTVL.

This clonotype was recorded many times. The chain is built from TRBV7-8 and TRBJ1-1; D is perhaps TRBD1 (6 bases). V lost 4 bases, J lost 1 base, and 13 bases lay in between. The germline V gene encodes CDR1 SGHVS and CDR2 FQNEAQ. The CDR3 is made up of 15 amino acids. The CDR3: CASSSPGVENTEAFF. DNA for the CDR3: TGTGCCAGCAGCTCACCAGGGGTGGAGAACACTGAAGCTTTCTTT.

The rearrangement links TRBV20-1 to TRBJ2-6, with D unclear. Germline V gene data show CDR1 as DFQATT and CDR2 as SNEGSKA (reference sequence). CDR3 length: 14 residues. The germline V and J ends were trimmed by 1 base and 2 bases, with 6 bases remaining between them. The CDR3 spells CSARVETGANVLTF. In nucleotides, the CDR3 is TGCAGTGCTAGAGTGGAGACTGGGGCCAACGTCCTGACTTTC.

This clonotype was observed a handful of times. The genes are TRBV21-1 and TRBJ2-7. TRBV21-1 corresponds to a pseudogene. The length of the CDR3 is 18 residues. In DNA, the CDR3 is TGTGCCAGCAGAAAAAAAAAGGAACCCAGGAGAAGCTCCTACGAGCAGTACTTC. Its translation is CASRKKKEPRRSSYEQYF.

The rearrangement links TRBV6-6 to TRBJ2-4, with D maybe TRBD2 (6 bases). Matching the DNA end better, TRBJ2-7 makes the J call doubtful. Germline CDR1 MNHNY, CDR2 SVGAGI (reference sequence). The CDR3 extends over 14 amino acids. DNA of the CDR3: TGTGCCACCACTGCGGGGACTTCGTCATACGAGCAGTACTTC. Translated, it gives CATTAGTSSYEQYF.

In its sample, this clonotype was seen once. This chain joins TRBV6-1 and TRBJ2-1, with D possibly TRBD1 on 6 matching bases. Germline loops: CDR1 MNHNS, CDR2 SASEGT. Trimming cost V 6 bases and J 8 bases, with 35 bases left between them. The CDR3 is made up of 20 amino acids. CDR3 DNA sequence: TGTGCCAGCAGCAGAACAGGGCGAGGCCCAGAGTCCCCACTAGGCGATGAGCAGTTCTTC. This encodes CASSRTGRGPESPLGDEQFF.

This clonotype has more than one count but fewer than ten. The chain is built from TRBV20-1 and TRBJ2-7; 7 bases are shared with TRBD1. Trimming took 6 bases from V and 2 from J; bases not matched to a gene: 10. The germline V gene encodes CDR1 DFQATT and CDR2 SNEGSKA (reference sequence). This CDR3 has 14 amino acids. The CDR3, as DNA: TGCAGTGCCCCGACAGGGCTTAGGCCCTACGAGCAGTACTTC. Residues: CSAPTGLRPYEQYF.

This clonotype has at least ten counts. V is TRBV11-2 and J is TRBJ1-2; TRBD1 aligns across 10 bases. The CDR3 consists of 17 residues. J gave up 3 bases and V 3 bases, and 10 bases lay outside the gene matches. Germline values: CDR1 SGHAT, CDR2 FQNNGV. The CDR3 spells CASSFSRGQGQDYGYTF. The CDR3 DNA follows: TGTGCCAGCAGCTTCTCAAGGGGACAGGGGCAGGACTATGGCTACACCTTC.

This clonotype came up a few times. This chain connects TRBV11-2 to TRBJ2-3, with 7 bases lining up with TRBD2. From germline, CDR1 is SGHAT and CDR2 FQNNGV. The V segment lost 5 bases and the J segment 6 bases; nucleotides outside the gene matches: 5. The CDR3 is 13 residues long. The CDR3 sequence is CASSPPGGDTQYF. In DNA form, the CDR3 reads TGTGCCAGCAGCCCCCCCGGGGGGGATACGCAGTATTTT.

The rearrangement links TRBV9 to TRBJ2-1; D call uncertain. V lost 3 bases, J lost 5 bases, and 12 bases lay in between. The length of the CDR3 is 14 residues. The V gene's germline CDR1 is SGDLS and CDR2 YYNGEE. CDR3 DNA: TGTGCCAGCAGCGGTCTAGTGGGGAACAATGAGCAGTTCTTC. Encoded protein: CASSGLVGNNEQFF.

The V call is TRBV27, the J call TRBJ2-1; TRBD2 agrees at 7 bases. Looked up from germline, CDR1 is MNHEY and CDR2 is SMNVEV (reference sequence). The CDR3 is 13 amino acids. The V and J ends lost 6 bases and 5 bases, in that order; junction bases with no gene match: 4. CDR3 sequence: CASSGTTNNEQFF. DNA for the CDR3: TGTGCCAGCAGCGGGACTACCAACAATGAGCAGTTCTTC.

In this sample, this clonotype turned up once. V usage is TRBV7-9 and J usage is TRBJ2-3; D perhaps matches TRBD2 (6 bases). The germline V gene encodes CDR1 SEHNR and CDR2 FQNEAQ (reference sequence). V gave up 5 bases and J gave up 4 bases, with 22 bases separating them. CDR3 size: 17 residues. CDR3 residues: CASSPRFRGGNSDTQYF. The CDR3 DNA reads TGTGCCAGCAGCCCCAGGTTTCGGGGAGGTAACTCAGATACGCAGTATTTT.

This clonotype has more than one count but fewer than ten. The rearrangement links TRBV2 to TRBJ1-2, with TRBD1 matching 9 bases. In germline, CDR1 is SNHLY, CDR2 FYNNEI. The V and J ends lost 8 bases and 0 bases, in that order; junction bases with no gene match: 7. CDR3 length: 15 residues. For the CDR3, the DNA is TGTGCCAGCGACCGGGACAGGGCCCCTAACTATGGCTACACCTTC. Its protein is CASDRDRAPNYGYTF.